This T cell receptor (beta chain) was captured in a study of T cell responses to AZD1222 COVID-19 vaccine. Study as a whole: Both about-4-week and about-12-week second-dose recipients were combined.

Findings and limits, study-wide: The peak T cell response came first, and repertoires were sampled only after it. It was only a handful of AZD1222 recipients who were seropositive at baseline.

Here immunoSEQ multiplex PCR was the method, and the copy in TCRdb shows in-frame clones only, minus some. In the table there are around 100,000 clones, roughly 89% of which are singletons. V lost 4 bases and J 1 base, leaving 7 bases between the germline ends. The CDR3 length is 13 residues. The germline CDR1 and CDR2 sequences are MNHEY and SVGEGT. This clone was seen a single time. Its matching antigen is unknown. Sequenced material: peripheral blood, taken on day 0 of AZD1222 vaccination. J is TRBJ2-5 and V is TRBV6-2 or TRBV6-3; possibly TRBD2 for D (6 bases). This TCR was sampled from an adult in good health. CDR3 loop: CASSFSGQETQYF. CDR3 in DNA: TGTGCCAGCAGTTTTAGCGGCCAAGAGACCCAGTACTTC.